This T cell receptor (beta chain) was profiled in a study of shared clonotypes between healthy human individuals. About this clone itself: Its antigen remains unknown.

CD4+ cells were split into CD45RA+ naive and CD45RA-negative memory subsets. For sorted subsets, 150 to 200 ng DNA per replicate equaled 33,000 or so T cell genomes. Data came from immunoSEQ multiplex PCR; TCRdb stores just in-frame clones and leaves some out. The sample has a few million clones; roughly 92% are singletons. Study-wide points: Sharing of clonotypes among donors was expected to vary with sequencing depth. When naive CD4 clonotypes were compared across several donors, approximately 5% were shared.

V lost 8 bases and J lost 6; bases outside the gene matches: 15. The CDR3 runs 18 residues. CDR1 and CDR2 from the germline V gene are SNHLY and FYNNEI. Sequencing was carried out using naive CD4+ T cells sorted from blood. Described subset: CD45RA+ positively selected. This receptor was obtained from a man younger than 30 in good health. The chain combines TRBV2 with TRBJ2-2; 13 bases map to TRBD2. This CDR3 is CASSQSRLAGGGAGELFF. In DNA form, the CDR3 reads TGTGCCAGCTCCCAAAGCCGACTAGCGGGGGGAGGTGCCGGGGAGCTGTTTTTT.